The rows below give T cell receptor beta chains drawn from one sample of a study of beta chain features in type 1 diabetes. Some clones are missing from TCRdb's copy, which holds only in-frame ones; the method was immunoSEQ multiplex PCR. The sample contains under 950,000 clones, roughly 17% of which appear only once. Sequences were obtained from naive CD4+ T cells from blood. The source of these receptors is a woman aged 18-29 years in good health. Both conserved end residues are part of each CDR3. A D gene is named only where the DNA matches it firmly. Only some rows state a clone size, as once, few, many or a class for expanded clones.

V: TRBV7-9; J: TRBJ1-1; size: .; D: .; CDR3: CASSQESNTEAFF; DNA: TGTGCCAGCAGCCAGGAATCGAACACTGAAGCTTTCTTT
V: TRBV18; J: TRBJ1-2; size: .; D: .; CDR3: CASSPQGGDGYTF; DNA: TGTGCCAGCTCACCACAGGGGGGAGACGGCTACACCTTC
V: TRBV7-2; J: TRBJ2-3; size: .; D: .; CDR3: CASSLAPADTQYF; DNA: TGTGCCAGCAGCTTGGCCCCCGCAGATACGCAGTATTTT
V: TRBV29-1; J: TRBJ2-3; size: few; D: .; CDR3: CSGRKPSTDTQYF; DNA: TGCAGCGGGAGGAAGCCTAGCACAGATACGCAGTATTTT
V: TRBV27; J: TRBJ2-1; size: few; D: TRBD1; CDR3: CASTRAGTASYNEQFF; DNA: TGTGCCAGCACTCGAGCAGGGACAGCCTCCTACAATGAGCAGTTCTTC
V: TRBV27; J: TRBJ2-7; size: few; D: .; CDR3: CASSRSRTAVSYEQYF; DNA: TGTGCCAGCAGCCGATCCCGGACAGCCGTCTCCTACGAGCAGTACTTC
V: TRBV2; J: TRBJ2-2; size: .; D: .; CDR3: CASSEQGGGTGELFF; DNA: TGTGCCAGCAGTGAACAAGGAGGTGGAACCGGGGAGCTGTTTTTT
V: TRBV29-1; J: TRBJ2-7; size: few; D: .; CDR3: CSVGQVGEQYF; DNA: TGCAGCGTTGGACAGGTCGGTGAGCAGTACTTC
V: TRBV27; J: TRBJ2-5; size: .; D: .; CDR3: CASPLGDQYF; DNA: TGTGCCAGCCCTCTGGGAGACCAGTACTTC
V: TRBV18; J: TRBJ2-1; size: few; D: TRBD2; CDR3: CASSPPPGGSYNEQFF; DNA: TGTGCCAGCTCACCACCCCCGGGGGGCTCCTACAATGAGCAGTTCTTC
V: TRBV10-3; J: TRBJ1-2; size: .; D: TRBD1; CDR3: CAISRTGPANYGYTF; DNA: TGTGCCATCAGCAGGACAGGGCCGGCTAACTATGGCTACACCTTC
V: TRBV10-3; J: TRBJ2-1; size: few; D: .; CDR3: CAASQGHEQFF; DNA: TGTGCCGCTTCCCAGGGACATGAGCAGTTCTTC
V: TRBV4-3; J: TRBJ2-1; size: few; D: .; CDR3: CASSQEARPSSYNEQFF; DNA: TGCGCCAGCAGCCAAGAAGCCAGGCCAAGCTCCTACAATGAGCAGTTCTTC
V: TRBV7-9; J: TRBJ2-5; size: few; D: .; CDR3: CASSRSRDIRWETQYF; DNA: TGTGCCAGCAGCCGTTCCCGGGACATCCGCTGGGAGACCCAGTACTTC
V: TRBV7-3; J: TRBJ2-5; size: .; D: .; CDR3: CASSSQRAGETQYF; DNA: TGTGCCAGCAGCTCACAGAGGGCTGGGGAGACCCAGTACTTC
V: TRBV28; J: TRBJ2-7; size: few; D: .; CDR3: CASSFLGPSYEQYF; DNA: TGTGCCAGCAGTTTTCTGGGACCGTCCTACGAGCAGTACTTC
V: TRBV4-1; J: TRBJ2-3; size: .; D: .; CDR3: CVSSQGIPLATGTDTQYF; DNA: TGCGTCAGCAGCCAAGGGATCCCCCTAGCGACAGGCACAGATACGCAGTATTTT
V: TRBV7-9; J: TRBJ2-1; size: .; D: .; CDR3: CASSRAAISYNEQFF; DNA: TGTGCCAGCAGCCGAGCGGCTATCTCCTACAATGAGCAGTTCTTC
V: TRBV19; J: TRBJ1-4; size: .; D: TRBD1; CDR3: CASSIYRDRGEKLFF; DNA: TGTGCCAGTAGTATCTACAGGGACAGAGGAGAAAAACTGTTTTTT
V: TRBV14; J: TRBJ1-2; size: few; D: .; CDR3: CASSPRLDGDINGYTF; DNA: TGTGCCAGCAGCCCCAGGTTGGACGGCGATATCAATGGCTACACCTTC
V: TRBV29-1; J: TRBJ2-7; size: .; D: TRBD1; CDR3: CSVRGTGGQGESFYEQYF; DNA: TGCAGCGTTAGAGGGACAGGGGGTCAAGGGGAGTCATTCTACGAGCAGTACTTC
V: TRBV28; J: TRBJ2-3; size: few; D: TRBD1; CDR3: CASSFRQGETDTQYF; DNA: TGTGCCAGCAGTTTTAGGCAGGGGGAAACAGATACGCAGTATTTT
V: TRBV10-3; J: TRBJ2-1; size: few; D: TRBD2; CDR3: CAIGLGLAGGSTVYNEQFF; DNA: TGTGCCATCGGACTGGGACTAGCGGGAGGGTCAACAGTATACAATGAGCAGTTCTTC
V: TRBV29-1; J: TRBJ1-1; size: .; D: TRBD1; CDR3: CSADRGNTEAFF; DNA: TGCAGCGCCGACAGGGGGAACACTGAAGCTTTCTTT
V: TRBV7-8; J: TRBJ1-2; size: few; D: .; CDR3: CASSLDSAGVGGYTF; DNA: TGTGCCAGCAGCTTAGACTCGGCGGGCGTCGGGGGCTACACCTTC
V: TRBV10-3; J: TRBJ1-2; size: .; D: .; CDR3: CAISVIGQRYGYTF; DNA: TGTGCCATCAGTGTAATTGGACAGCGCTATGGCTACACCTTC
V: TRBV28; J: TRBJ2-2; size: few; D: .; CDR3: CASSYGTILGELFF; DNA: TGTGCCAGCAGTTATGGGACGATTTTGGGGGAGCTGTTTTTT
V: TRBV11-2; J: TRBJ2-7; size: few; D: .; CDR3: CASSSQAGFEQYF; DNA: TGTGCCAGCAGCTCTCAGGCGGGCTTCGAGCAGTACTTC
V: TRBV19; J: TRBJ2-5; size: .; D: TRBD2; CDR3: CASSFAGVSETQYF; DNA: TGTGCCAGTAGTTTTGCGGGAGTGTCTGAGACCCAGTACTTC
V: TRBV5-6; J: TRBJ2-7; size: few; D: TRBD2; CDR3: CASSLVAGGPREQYF; DNA: TGTGCCAGCAGCTTGGTGGCGGGAGGGCCGCGGGAGCAGTACTTC
V: TRBV6-5; J: TRBJ1-5; size: few; D: .; CDR3: CAGRAGHSNQPQHF; DNA: TGTGCCGGGCGGGCTGGCCATAGCAATCAGCCCCAGCATTTT
V: TRBV5-1; J: TRBJ2-2; size: few; D: .; CDR3: CASSFGGELFF; DNA: TGCGCCAGCAGCTTCGGAGGGGAGCTGTTTTTT
V: TRBV6-5; J: TRBJ2-1; size: .; D: .; CDR3: CASSPPPRSYNEQFF; DNA: TGTGCCAGCAGCCCCCCTCCGCGCTCCTACAATGAGCAGTTCTTC
V: TRBV25-1; J: TRBJ2-4; size: .; D: .; CDR3: CASSEAGAGNIQYF; DNA: TGTGCCAGCAGTGAAGCAGGGGCGGGGAACATTCAGTACTTC
V: TRBV7-2; J: TRBJ2-7; size: few; D: TRBD2; CDR3: CASSLGTSGTYYEQYF; DNA: TGTGCCAGCAGCTTAGGGACTAGCGGAACGTACTACGAGCAGTACTTC
V: TRBV19; J: TRBJ2-1; size: few; D: .; CDR3: CASRRTPSGSTYNEQFF; DNA: TGTGCCAGTAGGAGGACACCCAGCGGCTCAACCTACAATGAGCAGTTCTTC
V: TRBV29-1; J: TRBJ2-3; size: .; D: TRBD2; CDR3: CSIWTSGRADTQYF; DNA: TGCAGCATATGGACTAGCGGGAGGGCAGATACGCAGTATTTT
V: TRBV19; J: TRBJ2-6; size: few; D: TRBD2; CDR3: CASKATSEPGANVLTF; DNA: TGTGCCAGTAAGGCGACTAGCGAGCCTGGGGCCAACGTCCTGACTTTC
V: TRBV5-4; J: TRBJ2-1; size: few; D: TRBD1; CDR3: CASSLGGTGNEQFF; DNA: TGTGCCAGCAGCTTGGGAGGGACAGGTAATGAGCAGTTCTTC
V: TRBV4-2; J: TRBJ2-7; size: few; D: TRBD2; CDR3: CASSQDLSGRAYEQYF; DNA: TGTGCCAGCAGCCAAGATCTCAGCGGGAGGGCCTACGAGCAGTACTTC
V: TRBV27; J: TRBJ2-7; size: .; D: .; CDR3: CASSLSSRGGYEQYF; DNA: TGTGCCAGCAGTTTATCGTCCCGAGGGGGGTACGAGCAGTACTTC
V: TRBV4-2; J: TRBJ2-5; size: .; D: .; CDR3: CASSLGTASAQETQYF; DNA: TGTGCCAGCAGCCTCGGTACCGCTAGCGCTCAAGAGACCCAGTACTTC
V: TRBV7-2; J: TRBJ2-5; size: .; D: TRBD2; CDR3: CASSPQGLAGAVETQYF; DNA: TGTGCCAGCAGCCCGCAAGGACTAGCGGGAGCAGTAGAGACCCAGTACTTC
V: TRBV28; J: TRBJ2-1; size: few; D: .; CDR3: CASSFSGSRNEQFF; DNA: TGTGCCAGCAGTTTTAGTGGGAGTCGCAATGAGCAGTTCTTC
V: TRBV20-1; J: TRBJ1-1; size: .; D: .; CDR3: CSAQSSPEAFF; DNA: TGCAGTGCCCAATCCTCGCCTGAAGCTTTCTTT
V: TRBV19; J: TRBJ2-4; size: .; D: TRBD2; CDR3: CASSIGRLAGGPSKNIQYF; DNA: TGTGCCAGTAGTATAGGGCGACTAGCGGGAGGGCCTTCCAAAAACATTCAGTACTTC
V: TRBV21-1; J: TRBJ2-7; size: few; D: .; CDR3: CASTGEPSTVGPYEQYF; DNA: TGTGCCAGCACCGGCGAGCCAAGCACCGTGGGGCCCTACGAGCAGTACTTC
V: TRBV20-1; J: TRBJ2-7; size: few; D: .; CDR3: CSVKGSYEQYF; DNA: TGCAGTGTTAAGGGGTCCTACGAGCAGTACTTC
V: TRBV7-2; J: TRBJ1-2; size: .; D: .; CDR3: CASSPKVPYGYTF; DNA: TGTGCCAGCAGCCCCAAGGTCCCCTATGGCTACACCTTC
V: TRBV7-9; J: TRBJ2-3; size: .; D: TRBD1; CDR3: CASSFTGGTDTQYF; DNA: TGTGCCAGCAGCTTTACAGGGGGAACAGATACGCAGTATTTT
V: TRBV6-6; J: TRBJ2-4; size: few; D: TRBD1; CDR3: CAISEAGGEPAFQYF; DNA: TGTGCCATCAGTGAGGCAGGGGGCGAACCTGCCTTTCAGTACTTC
V: TRBV4-1; J: TRBJ2-1; size: few; D: .; CDR3: CASSQIGGSQFF; DNA: TGCGCCAGCAGCCAAATCGGAGGGTCTCAGTTCTTC
V: TRBV27; J: TRBJ1-2; size: few; D: .; CDR3: CASSSRNWNGYTF; DNA: TGTGCCAGCAGTTCTAGGAATTGGAATGGCTACACCTTC
V: TRBV7-2; J: TRBJ2-2; size: few; D: TRBD2; CDR3: CASSLGRGYTGELFF; DNA: TGTGCCAGCAGCTTAGGGCGGGGGTACACCGGGGAGCTGTTTTTT
V: TRBV4-3; J: TRBJ2-2; size: few; D: TRBD1; CDR3: CASSQLTGNPTGELFF; DNA: TGCGCCAGCAGCCAACTGACAGGGAATCCCACCGGGGAGCTGTTTTTT
V: TRBV7-9; J: TRBJ2-7; size: .; D: TRBD2; CDR3: CASSSGTSGTDEQYF; DNA: TGTGCCAGCAGCTCCGGGACTAGCGGGACCGACGAGCAGTACTTC
V: TRBV27; J: TRBJ1-5; size: few; D: .; CDR3: CASFRVTGGNQPQHF; DNA: TGTGCCAGCTTCAGGGTCACTGGGGGCAATCAGCCCCAGCATTTT
V: TRBV7-9; J: TRBJ1-2; size: .; D: .; CDR3: CASSLWAGDGYTF; DNA: TGTGCCAGCAGCTTATGGGCGGGGGATGGCTACACCTTC
V: TRBV4-3; J: TRBJ2-7; size: few; D: TRBD1; CDR3: CASSQDVTGTGREQYF; DNA: TGCGCCAGCAGCCAAGATGTGACCGGGACAGGGCGCGAGCAGTACTTC
V: TRBV7-9; J: TRBJ1-1; size: few; D: TRBD1; CDR3: CASSLLSRGPAFF; DNA: TGTGCCAGCAGCTTATTATCCAGGGGGCCTGCTTTCTTT